Below, 25 T cell receptor beta chains from the same sample are listed, as sequenced in a study of a mutant IDH1 vaccine in newly diagnosed glioma. For these receptors, no antigen is known. The method was immunoSEQ multiplex PCR; TCRdb's version includes in-frame clones alone and lacks a portion of them. The profile shows around 42,000 clones, over 75% of them singletons. Specified time point: week 5, during vaccination. Topical imiquimod accompanied each vaccine dose, which consisted of 300 ug of mutant IDH1 20-mer peptide. The material was PBMCs, obtained from a glioma patient whose treatment included an IDH1 peptide vaccine. The receptors here all came from a man aged 35 to 55 with glioma.

J is TRBJ2-5 and V is TRBV2; 8 bases align to TRBD2. CDR3 length equals 13 residues. V lost 4 bases to trimming and J lost 5 bases; unmatched junction nucleotides: 3. The germline gives CDR1 SNHLY, CDR2 FYNNEI. The CDR3 DNA reads as TGTGCCAGCAGTGGGGGACTAGTGGAGACCCAGTACTTC. This encodes CASSGGLVETQYF.

The chain combines TRBV15 with TRBJ1-2; tentative D call: TRBD1 (5 bases). V gave up 0 bases and J gave up 6 bases, with 11 bases separating them. Germline CDR1 is LNHNV and CDR2 is YYDKDF (reference sequence). The CDR3 consists of 14 residues. The CDR3 DNA follows: TGTGCCACCAGCAGAGATCTACAGGTAGATGGCTACACCTTC. Amino acid sequence: CATSRDLQVDGYTF.

The gene calls are TRBV6-5 and TRBJ1-2; tentative D call: TRBD1 (5 bases). The CDR3 consists of 15 residues. Per germline, CDR1 MNHEY and CDR2 SVGAGI. Trimming removed 0 bases at V and 4 bases at J, with 12 bases between. In nucleotides, the CDR3 is TGTGCCAGCAGTTACTCCAGGACAAGTATCTATGGCTACACCTTC. Encoded protein: CASSYSRTSIYGYTF.

The sample holds one count of this clone. V and J are TRBV5-1 and TRBJ2-7; a weak D match, TRBD1 (5 bases). Per germline, CDR1 SGHRS and CDR2 YFSETQ. V lost 0 bases and J lost 0, with 7 bases in between. The CDR3 extends over 14 amino acids. CDR3 DNA sequence: TGCGCCAGCAGCTTGGGACAGTCCTCCTACGAGCAGTACTTC. As protein: CASSLGQSSYEQYF.

The V and J genes are TRBV2 and TRBJ2-3, with D possibly matching TRBD1 (7 bases). The germline CDR1 and CDR2 sequences are SNHLY and FYNNEI. The CDR3 length is 13 residues. Trimming removed 7 bases at V and 6 bases at J, with 14 bases between. The CDR3 protein is CASKEGAGDTQYF. The CDR3 DNA is TGTGCCAGCAAGGAGGGGGCAGGGGATACGCAGTATTTT.

This clone was recorded a few times. The chain couples TRBV5-1 to TRBJ1-1; 8 nucleotides match TRBD1. Looked up from germline, CDR1 is SGHRS and CDR2 is YFSETQ. This CDR3 region has 14 residues. The junction had 8 bases not matched to a gene; V was cut back by 4 bases and J by 6 bases. Written as DNA, the CDR3 is TGCGCCAGCAGCCCCGGACAGGGTAATTCTGAAGCTTTCTTT. Amino acids: CASSPGQGNSEAFF.

The chain uses TRBV28 and TRBJ1-1, with D unresolved. V shed 5 bases and J shed 0 bases, with 16 bases lying between them. In germline, CDR1 is MDHEN, CDR2 SYDVKM. This CDR3 region has 16 residues. CDR3 loop: CASSNRAGHMNTEAFF. Written as DNA, the CDR3 is TGTGCCAGCAGTAATCGGGCAGGCCACATGAACACTGAAGCTTTCTTT.

The chain recombines TRBV25-1 with TRBJ2-7; TRBD2 aligns across 7 bases. The CDR3 spans 14 residues. Germline V CDR1 and CDR2: MGHDK, SYGVNS. J was trimmed by 4 bases and V by 2 bases; bases with no gene match: 5. The DNA for the CDR3 is TGTGCCAGCAGTGAACCATGGGAGGGTTACGAGCAGTACTTC. It is translated as CASSEPWEGYEQYF.

The V gene is TRBV2, the J gene TRBJ2-5; D might be TRBD1 or TRBD2, each matching 5 bases. CDR3 length equals 13 residues. V lost 4 bases and J 0 bases, leaving 6 bases between the germline ends. The germline gives CDR1 SNHLY, CDR2 FYNNEI. The CDR3 spells CASSGGNQETQYF. The CDR3 DNA reads as TGTGCCAGCAGTGGGGGGAACCAAGAGACCCAGTACTTC.

The chain carries TRBV7-3 and TRBJ2-7, with D possibly TRBD2 on 6 matching bases. Germline CDR1 and CDR2: SGHTA and FQGTGA. The CDR3 loop spans 16 amino acids. With 1 base removed from V and 3 bases from J, the gap between germline ends came to 16 bases. CDR3 residues: CASSLRGDQPNYEQYF. CDR3 in DNA: TGTGCCAGCAGCTTAAGGGGGGATCAACCTAACTACGAGCAGTACTTC.

This chain joins TRBV11-1 and TRBJ2-2; D unresolved. The CDR3 contains 15 residues. CDR1 is SGHAT, CDR2 FQDESV, per germline (reference sequence). The ends were cut back, 5 bases at V and 4 bases at J, with 14 bases in the middle. CDR3 amino acids: CASSLRAIGTGELFF. DNA of the CDR3: TGTGCCAGCAGCCTAAGAGCTATCGGCACCGGGGAGCTGTTTTTT.

The genes are TRBV21-1 and TRBJ2-1. TRBV21-1 is a pseudogene. The CDR3 contains 12 residues. CDR3 bases: TGTGCCAGCAGCCTCGGACGGAATGAGCAGTTCTTC. Its protein product is CASSLGRNEQFF.

The chain recombines TRBV27 with TRBJ2-2; 8 bases match TRBD2. V dropped 3 bases and J dropped 4; count of bases not matched to a gene: 4. The germline gives CDR1 MNHEY, CDR2 SMNVEV (reference sequence). The CDR3 extends over 15 amino acids. The CDR3 is CASSLVGRVTGELFF. The CDR3 region has the DNA TGTGCCAGCAGTTTGGTCGGGAGGGTCACCGGGGAGCTGTTTTTT.

The chain carries TRBV5-1 and TRBJ2-7; 7 bases map to TRBD1. The CDR3 runs 15 residues. Trimming removed 0 bases from V and 0 bases from J; junction bases left unmatched: 3. CDR1 SGHRS and CDR2 YFSETQ come from the germline V gene. The CDR3 DNA is TGCGCCAGCAGCTTGGGGGGGACAGCCTCCTACGAGCAGTACTTC. Its protein is CASSLGGTASYEQYF.

The chain carries TRBV9 and TRBJ1-2, with D perhaps matching TRBD1 (5 bases). V was trimmed by 0 bases and J by 3 bases, leaving 12 bases between them. The CDR3 runs 15 residues. CDR1 and CDR2 (germline): SGDLS, YYNGEE. The CDR3 DNA sequence: TGTGCCAGCAGCGTAGTGGCAGGGTCGGACTATGGCTACACCTTC. Protein product: CASSVVAGSDYGYTF.

This clone was recorded once. The chain has TRBV6-5 and TRBJ1-2; D is possibly TRBD1 (6 bases). Germline loops: CDR1 MNHEY, CDR2 SVGAGI. The CDR3 sequence is 14 residues long. V lost 7 bases to trimming and J lost 6 bases, with 18 bases between them. This CDR3 is CASTTLPQGDGYTF. CDR3 sequence (DNA): TGTGCCAGCACCACCCTCCCACAGGGAGATGGCTACACCTTC.

This chain uses TRBV18 with TRBJ1-1; possible D gene TRBD1, 5 bases. CDR1 and CDR2 (germline): KGHSH, LQKENI. This CDR3 contains 15 residues. The V gene lost 4 bases and the J gene lost 3 bases, with 15 bases spanning the gap. Here the CDR3 reads CASSLYHRGDTEAFF. The CDR3 DNA reads as TGTGCCAGCTCACTTTACCATAGGGGTGACACTGAAGCTTTCTTT.

The V gene is TRBV7-9, the J gene TRBJ2-1; D unclear. The ends were cut back, 6 bases at V and 5 bases at J, with 14 bases in the middle. Looked up from germline, CDR1 is SEHNR and CDR2 is FQNEAQ (reference sequence). This CDR3 spans 14 amino acids. The CDR3 nucleotides are TGTGCCAGCAGTCCTCTAGGTTTCGACAATGAGCAGTTCTTC. Its translation is CASSPLGFDNEQFF.

This clone appeared a single time. The chain carries TRBV29-1 and TRBJ2-7; D remains unclear. Trimming stripped 1 base from V and 3 bases from J, with 13 bases between. The CDR3 length is 14 residues. CDR1 and CDR2 (germline): SQVTM, ANQGSEA. In nucleotides, the CDR3 is TGCAGCGTTGAAGTGGTTGGGCGGTTCTACGAGCAGTACTTC. Amino acid sequence: CSVEVVGRFYEQYF.

The genes are TRBV28 and TRBJ1-2; D unresolved. The germline CDR1 and CDR2 sequences are MDHEN and SYDVKM. The CDR3 has 13 amino acids. V dropped 6 bases and J dropped 6 bases, with 14 bases sitting between them. The CDR3 reads CASSLPDRNGYTF. The CDR3 bases are TGTGCCAGCAGCCTACCGGACCGGAATGGCTACACCTTC.

This chain uses TRBV4-1 with TRBJ1-1, with D tentatively TRBD1 (5 bases). The germline V gene encodes CDR1 MGHRA and CDR2 YSYEKL. The CDR3 covers 17 residues. Trimming left V 0 bases short and J 0 bases short, with 14 bases between. The CDR3 nucleotides read TGCGCCAGCAGCCAAGATCCCGACAGCTACATGAACACTGAAGCTTTCTTT. It specifies CASSQDPDSYMNTEAFF.

The rearrangement links TRBV6-4 to TRBJ1-2; the D gene is possibly TRBD1 (6 bases). CDR1 and CDR2 from the germline V gene are MRHNA and SNTAGT. V dropped 3 bases and J dropped 2 bases, with 10 bases sitting between them. The CDR3 covers 14 residues. The CDR3, as DNA: TGTGCCAGCAGTGATGGTCAGGGGAACTATGGCTACACCTTC. As protein: CASSDGQGNYGYTF.

The rearrangement uses TRBV19 and TRBJ2-5; D possibly uses TRBD1 or TRBD2 (5 bases each). Trimming removed 5 bases at V and 4 bases at J, with 8 bases between. CDR3 length: 12 amino acids. The germline V gene has CDR1 LNHDA and CDR2 SQIVND (reference sequence). The CDR3 coding sequence is TGTGCCAGTAGTGTGGGACGAGAGACCCAGTACTTC. Translation: CASSVGRETQYF.

The chain links TRBV14 to TRBJ1-1; D unresolved. CDR3 length equals 14 residues. Looked up from germline, CDR1 is SGHDN and CDR2 is FVKESK. With 2 bases removed from V and 1 base from J, the gap between germline ends came to 8 bases. DNA of the CDR3: TGTGCCAGCAGCCAATACGGCCCGAACACTGAAGCTTTCTTT. It codes for CASSQYGPNTEAFF.

The rearrangement joins TRBV5-8 to TRBJ2-5, with TRBD1 identical over 8 bases. Germline V CDR1 and CDR2: SGHTS, YDEGEE. This CDR3 spans 15 amino acids. Trimming removed 0 bases from V and 7 bases from J; junction bases left unmatched: 8. In DNA form, the CDR3 reads TGTGCCAGCAGCTTGGATTTGGGACAGGCTGGGACCCAGTACTTC. As protein: CASSLDLGQAGTQYF.